The 5 T cell receptor beta chains given below trace back to one sample, sequenced in a study of cytomegalovirus exposure and HLA in healthy donors. PCR involved 60 Vbeta and 13 Jbeta primers. Measured with immunoSEQ multiplex PCR; TCRdb has only the in-frame clones, and not every one. In the table there are some 150,000 clones, nearly 80% of which are singletons. Sequencing input: PBMCs. These receptors originate from a male donor in good health and CMV-seronegative.

The rearrangement links TRBV7-2 to TRBJ2-1, with unresolved D. With 1 base removed from V and 5 bases from J, the gap between germline ends came to 6 bases. There are 13 residues in the CDR3. CDR1 SGHTA and CDR2 FQGNSA come from the germline V gene. The CDR3 bases are TGTGCCAGCAGCTTAGGAGTGCACAATGAGCAGTTCTTC. It specifies CASSLGVHNEQFF.

V usage is TRBV6-5 and J usage is TRBJ2-7, with 10 bases fitting TRBD1. CDR1 is MNHEY, CDR2 SVGAGI, per germline. The CDR3 runs to 14 residues. J was trimmed by 1 base and V by 4 bases; bases with no gene match: 1. The CDR3 coding sequence is TGTGCCAGCAGTTCGGGACAGGGGTCCTACGAGCAGTACTTC. Protein: CASSSGQGSYEQYF.

The rearrangement links TRBV5-1 to TRBJ2-1, with TRBD2 matching over 11 bases. Germline trimming cut 4 bases from V and 7 bases from J; bases unmatched to any gene: 4. This CDR3 spans 14 amino acids. The V gene's germline CDR1 is SGHRS and CDR2 YFSETQ. The CDR3 nucleotides read TGCGCCAGCAGCGTACTAGCGGGGGATAATGAGCAGTTCTTC. Its translation is CASSVLAGDNEQFF.

CDR3 sequence (DNA): TGCAGCGTTGAGGGGGGGCGCGGCACAGATACGCAGTATTTT. As protein: CSVEGGRGTDTQYF. The chain recombines TRBV29-1 with TRBJ2-3, with D maybe TRBD2 (7 bases). Germline V gene lookup returns CDR1 SQVTM and CDR2 ANQGSEA. The CDR3 length is 14 residues. V was trimmed by 3 bases and J by 1 base, leaving 11 bases between them.

The chain has TRBV6-6 and TRBJ2-7; D remains unclear. Trimming took 8 bases from V and 3 from J, leaving 8 bases between them. This CDR3 has 11 amino acids. Germline V gene sequence: CDR1 MNHNY, CDR2 SVGAGI (reference sequence). The CDR3 loop is CASRDFYEQYF. CDR3 in DNA: TGTGCCAGCCGAGATTTCTACGAGCAGTACTTC.